These 10 T cell receptor beta chains originate from one sample sequenced in a study of tumor-infiltrating lymphocytes in primary liver carcinoma. Co-extracting RNA and DNA was done with roughly 17-32 mg of unsorted bulk tissue as input. Researchers generated TCR beta cDNA from around 510 ng of total RNA, relying on a constant-region primer. Library construction for TCR beta comprised three nested multiplex PCR rounds performed with slightly modified ARM-PCR. The first two PCR rounds, around 10 cycles each, used TRBV1-TRBV30 forward primers and a C-beta reverse primer. TCRdb reanalysed the multiplex PCR reads using MiXCR and keeps one entry per CDR3 protein. Of approximately 110,000 distinct CDR3 sequences listed, approximately 78% are singletons. The material sequenced was liver tumor tissue from sampling region 3. Described subset: tumor region T3, left-lateral pole. The receptors come from a man aged 35 to 55 with primary liver carcinoma and hepatitis B virus infection.

About this clonotype: One end of the junction does not line up with germline, which may come from a read error. The chain is built from TRBV4-1 and TRBJ2-5; tentative D call: TRBD2 (7 bases). This CDR3 is built from 16 residues. Germline V gene lookup returns CDR1 MGHRA and CDR2 YSYEKL. In DNA form, the CDR3 reads TGCGCCAGTAGCCAAAATCCAGGACTAGGGGGAGAGACCCAGTACTTC. Protein: CASSQNPGLGGETQYF.

This chain uses TRBV12-3 or TRBV12-4 with TRBJ1-2; no clear D. V lost 6 bases and J 8 bases, leaving 16 bases between the germline ends. The CDR3 totals 13 residues. Written as DNA, the CDR3 is TGTGCCAGCAGATATGGGCCCCGGCGGGGCTACACCTTC. It codes for CASRYGPRRGYTF.

This clonotype was detected ten times or more. V gene TRBV4-3 combines with J gene TRBJ2-3, with TRBD2 as a possible D gene (5 bases). V lost 3 bases and J 5 bases, leaving 18 bases between the germline ends. This CDR3 spans 16 amino acids. From germline, CDR1 is LGHNA and CDR2 YSLEER. The chain's CDR3 is CASSHAPLTEGDTQYF. DNA of the CDR3: TGCGCCAGCAGCCACGCACCGTTAACAGAGGGAGATACGCAGTATTTT.

Of note for this clonotype: The germline gene is not matched at one end of the junction; a read error may be the cause. CDR3 coding DNA: TGTGCCAGCTGTTACTCCCTGGGACCCCAGTACTTC. Translated: CASCYSLGPQYF. The rearrangement links TRBV6-2 or TRBV6-3 to TRBJ2-5, with D tentatively TRBD1 or TRBD2 (5 bases each). Germline CDR1 reads MNHEY; CDR2 reads SVGEGT. The CDR3 is 12 amino acids.

There are a few counts of this clonotype. A much larger clone lies a single base off, so this may be a read error. The chain is built from TRBV11-2 and TRBJ2-6; D ambiguous. The CDR3 has 18 amino acids. The V gene's germline CDR1 is SGHAT and CDR2 FQNNGV. CDR3 in DNA: TGTGCCAGCAACTTAGTTGTGCGGCAGCTGACTGGGGCCAACGTCCTGACTTTC. It translates to CASNLVVRQLTGANVLTF.

This clonotype was seen at least ten times. CDR3 coding DNA: TGCGCCAGCAGCGGGCGGGGAAATGCCGGGGAGCTGTTTTTT. The encoded protein is CASSGRGNAGELFF. This chain joins TRBV4-1 and TRBJ2-2; TRBD2 might be the D (6 bases). V shed 5 bases and J shed 6 bases, with 13 bases lying between them. Germline V lookup: CDR1 MGHRA, CDR2 YSYEKL. The CDR3 runs to 14 residues.

A remark on this clonotype: Just one base apart from a much larger clone, this may be a read error. The chain couples TRBV19 to TRBJ2-3; 10 bases are shared with TRBD2. The CDR3 totals 16 residues. Germline V gives CDR1 LNHDA, CDR2 SQIVND (reference sequence). The CDR3 nucleotides read TGTGCCAATAGTCGGCCTAGCGGGAGTAAAACAGATACGCAGTATTTT. The encoded protein is CANSRPSGSKTDTQYF.

Regarding this clonotype: At one of its ends the junction is not consistent with the germline gene, which may arise from a read error. This chain joins TRBV12-3 or TRBV12-4 and TRBJ2-7; possibly TRBD2 for D (5 bases). The CDR3 extends over 13 amino acids. The CDR3 DNA reads as TGTGCCAGCACTCCTAACGGGAACTACGGGCAGTACTTC. Amino acids: CASTPNGNYGQYF.

With respect to this clonotype: As the CDR3 is not closed by the conserved phenylalanine or tryptophan, this likely results from a read error. V gene TRBV12-3 or TRBV12-4 combines with J gene TRBJ2-5; D ambiguous. The CDR3 contains 13 residues. Trimming shortened V by 3 bases and J by 8 bases, and 13 bases separated the two germline ends. This CDR3 is CASSLSWVETQYS. The CDR3 DNA sequence: TGTGCCAGCAGTTTGTCATGGGTCGAAACCCAGTACTCC.

The chain combines TRBV9 with TRBJ2-3; D perhaps matches TRBD2 (6 bases). Between the trimmed V and J ends, which lost 1 base and 7 bases, there was a span of 16 bases. Germline CDR1 and CDR2: SGDLS and YYNGEE. This CDR3 is built from 15 residues. As DNA, the CDR3 is TGTGCCAGCAGCGTAAGGTGGGAGGATGGGAATACGCAGTATTTT. It yields the protein CASSVRWEDGNTQYF.